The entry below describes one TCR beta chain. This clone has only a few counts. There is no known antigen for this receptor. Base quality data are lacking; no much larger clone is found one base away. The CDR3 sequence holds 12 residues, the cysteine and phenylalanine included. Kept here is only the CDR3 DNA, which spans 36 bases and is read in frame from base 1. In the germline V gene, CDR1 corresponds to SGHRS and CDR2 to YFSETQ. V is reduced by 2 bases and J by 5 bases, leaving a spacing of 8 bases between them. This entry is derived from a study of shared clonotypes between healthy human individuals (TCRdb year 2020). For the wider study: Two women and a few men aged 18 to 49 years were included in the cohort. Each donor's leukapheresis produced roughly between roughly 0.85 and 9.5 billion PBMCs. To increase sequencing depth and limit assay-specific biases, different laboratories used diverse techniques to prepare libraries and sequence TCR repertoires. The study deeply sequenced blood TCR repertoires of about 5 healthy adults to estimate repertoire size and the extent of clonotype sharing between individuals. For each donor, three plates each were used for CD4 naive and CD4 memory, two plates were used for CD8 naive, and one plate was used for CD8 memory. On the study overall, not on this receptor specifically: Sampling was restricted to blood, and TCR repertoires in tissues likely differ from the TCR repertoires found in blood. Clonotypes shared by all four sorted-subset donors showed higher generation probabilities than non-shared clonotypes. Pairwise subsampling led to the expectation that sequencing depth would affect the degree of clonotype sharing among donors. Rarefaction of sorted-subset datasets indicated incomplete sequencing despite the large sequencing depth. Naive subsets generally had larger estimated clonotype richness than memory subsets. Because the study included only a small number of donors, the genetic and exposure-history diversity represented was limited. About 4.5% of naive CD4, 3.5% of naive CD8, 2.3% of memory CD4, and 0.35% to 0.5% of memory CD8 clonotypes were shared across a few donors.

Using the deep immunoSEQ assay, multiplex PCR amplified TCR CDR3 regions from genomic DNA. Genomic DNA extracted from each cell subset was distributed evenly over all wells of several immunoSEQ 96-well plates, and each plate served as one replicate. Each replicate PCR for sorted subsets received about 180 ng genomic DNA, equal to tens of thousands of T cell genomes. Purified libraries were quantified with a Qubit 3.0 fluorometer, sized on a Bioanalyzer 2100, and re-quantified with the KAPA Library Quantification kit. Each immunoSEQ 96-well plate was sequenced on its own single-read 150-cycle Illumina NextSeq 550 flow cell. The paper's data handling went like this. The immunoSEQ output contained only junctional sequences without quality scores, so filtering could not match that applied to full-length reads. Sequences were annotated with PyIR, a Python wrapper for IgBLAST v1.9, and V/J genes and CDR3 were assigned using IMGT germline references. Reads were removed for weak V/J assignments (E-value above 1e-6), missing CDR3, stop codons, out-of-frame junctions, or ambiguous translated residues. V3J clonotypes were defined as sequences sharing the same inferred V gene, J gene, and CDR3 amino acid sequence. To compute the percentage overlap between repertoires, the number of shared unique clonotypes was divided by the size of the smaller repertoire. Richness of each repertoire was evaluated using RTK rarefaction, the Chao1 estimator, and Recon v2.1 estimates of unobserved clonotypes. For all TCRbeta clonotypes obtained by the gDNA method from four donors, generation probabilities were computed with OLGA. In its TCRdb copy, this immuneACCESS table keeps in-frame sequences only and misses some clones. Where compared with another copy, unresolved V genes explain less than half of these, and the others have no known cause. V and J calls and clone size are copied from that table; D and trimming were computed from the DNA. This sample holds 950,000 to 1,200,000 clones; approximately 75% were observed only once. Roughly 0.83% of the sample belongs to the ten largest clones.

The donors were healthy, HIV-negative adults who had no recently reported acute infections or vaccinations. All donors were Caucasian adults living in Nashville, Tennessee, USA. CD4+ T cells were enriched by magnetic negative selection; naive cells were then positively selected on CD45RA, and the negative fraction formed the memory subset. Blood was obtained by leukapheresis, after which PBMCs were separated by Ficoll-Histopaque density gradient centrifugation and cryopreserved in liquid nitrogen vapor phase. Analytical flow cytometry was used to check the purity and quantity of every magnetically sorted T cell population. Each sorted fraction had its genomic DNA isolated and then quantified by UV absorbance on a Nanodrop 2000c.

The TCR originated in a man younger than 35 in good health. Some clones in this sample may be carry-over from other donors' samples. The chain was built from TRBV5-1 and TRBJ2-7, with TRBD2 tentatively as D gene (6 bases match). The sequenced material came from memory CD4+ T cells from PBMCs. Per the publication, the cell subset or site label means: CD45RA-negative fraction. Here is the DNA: TGCGCCAGCAGCTTCTCGGGGGACGAGCAGTACTTC. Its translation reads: CASSFSGDEQYF.